Below, 21 T cell receptor beta chains from the same sample are listed, as sequenced in a study of cytomegalovirus exposure and HLA in healthy donors. The table came from immunoSEQ multiplex PCR; TCRdb's copy has only in-frame clones and leaves some out. The data contain about 330,000 clones, 86% of them singletons. The specimen was PBMCs. The source is a woman in her late teens or twenties in good health and CMV-seronegative.

The chain links TRBV29-1 to TRBJ2-7, with 7 bases aligning to TRBD2. CDR3 size: 11 residues. The ends lost 6 bases at V and 4 bases at J; junction bases unmatched: 3. CDR1 and CDR2 from the germline V gene are SQVTM and ANQGSEA. The CDR3 DNA sequence: TGCAGCGTCGGCGGGGGTTACGAGCAGTACTTC. Translating gives CSVGGGYEQYF.

The rearrangement uses TRBV6-5 and TRBJ2-1; 7 positions agree with TRBD1. CDR1 is MNHEY, CDR2 SVGAGI, per germline. This CDR3 is 13 amino acids long. Losses at the gene ends were 6 bases for V and 9 bases for J; bases not matched to a gene: 8. CDR3 sequence reads: CASSNDRAAEQFF. CDR3 nucleotide sequence: TGTGCCAGCAGCAACGACAGGGCGGCTGAGCAGTTCTTC.

This chain uses TRBV6-6 with TRBJ1-1; 7 bases agree with TRBD1. The CDR3 covers 13 residues. From germline, CDR1 is MNHNY and CDR2 SVGAGI (reference sequence). Trimming at V came to 8 bases and at J to 3 bases, leaving 6 bases not matched to a gene. The DNA for the CDR3 is TGTGCCAGCCTAGCTCAGGGGGACACTGAAGCTTTCTTT. Its protein is CASLAQGDTEAFF.

V is TRBV2 and J is TRBJ1-2; TRBD1 might be the D (5 bases). Trimming left V 4 bases short and J 4 bases short, with 7 bases between. The CDR3 sequence is 12 residues long. Germline loops: CDR1 SNHLY, CDR2 FYNNEI. This CDR3 is CASSAQGYGYTF. The DNA for the CDR3 is TGTGCCAGCAGTGCTCAGGGCTATGGCTACACCTTC.

The chain employs TRBV5-1 and TRBJ1-1; D is perhaps TRBD1 (6 bases). This CDR3 is built from 15 residues. Trimming removed 4 bases at V and 0 bases at J, with 13 bases between. Germline CDR1 and CDR2: SGHRS and YFSETQ. CDR3 protein: CASSPRTALNTEAFF. As DNA, the CDR3 is TGCGCCAGCAGCCCTCGGACAGCTCTGAACACTGAAGCTTTCTTT.

The rearrangement uses TRBV4-1 and TRBJ2-3; the match to TRBD2 covers 10 bases. V lost 6 bases to trimming and J lost 1 base; unmatched junction nucleotides: 4. CDR1 and CDR2 from the germline V gene are MGHRA and YSYEKL. This CDR3 region has 15 residues. CDR3 bases: TGCGCCAGCAGGTCTAGCGGGAGAGGCACAGATACGCAGTATTTT. This translates into CASRSSGRGTDTQYF.

In its sample, this clone was seen a few times. The V call is TRBV14, the J call TRBJ1-2; a weak D match, TRBD1 (5 bases). The germline V gene has CDR1 SGHDN and CDR2 FVKESK. The CDR3 runs to 12 residues. Trimming took 3 bases from V and 7 from J, leaving 9 bases between them. This CDR3 is CASSHAQGGYTF. The CDR3 coding sequence is TGTGCCAGCAGCCACGCTCAGGGTGGCTACACCTTC.

The V and J genes are TRBV5-6 and TRBJ2-1; 7 nucleotides align to TRBD2. Trimming took 4 bases from V and 4 from J; bases not matched to a gene: 11. The CDR3 runs to 16 residues. The germline V gene has CDR1 SGHDT and CDR2 YYEEEE. The CDR3 DNA sequence: TGTGCCAGCAGCCCCCTCGGAGCTAGCGGATACAATGAGCAGTTCTTC. Amino acid sequence: CASSPLGASGYNEQFF.

The chain couples TRBV4-2 to TRBJ1-5; tentatively, D is TRBD1 (6 bases). V dropped 0 bases and J dropped 5 bases, with 20 bases sitting between them. Per germline, CDR1 LGHNA and CDR2 YNFKEQ. The length of the CDR3 is 18 residues. CDR3 nucleotide sequence: TGTGCCAGCAGCCAAGAAGGAGGGGGGGGAATGTGGGATCAGCCCCAGCATTTT. It encodes CASSQEGGGGMWDQPQHF.

This clone was counted only a few times. This chain connects TRBV19 to TRBJ2-1; the match to TRBD2 covers 8 bases. CDR3 size: 14 residues. Germline trimming cut 9 bases from V and 5 bases from J; bases unmatched to any gene: 9. In germline, CDR1 is LNHDA, CDR2 SQIVND (reference sequence). CDR3 in amino acids: CASRRVAGNNEQFF. CDR3 DNA: TGTGCCAGCCGACGAGTAGCGGGAAACAATGAGCAGTTCTTC.

The V call is TRBV6-5, the J call TRBJ1-4; no clear D. Germline loops: CDR1 MNHEY, CDR2 SVGAGI. V was clipped by 8 bases and J by 7 bases, with 17 bases between them. This CDR3 is built from 14 residues. The CDR3 DNA sequence: TGTGCCAGCGGCCGACACCTGAGCGGTGAAAAACTGTTTTTT. Translating it yields CASGRHLSGEKLFF.

The chain recombines TRBV9 with TRBJ2-2, with D uncertain. V was clipped by 0 bases and J by 0 bases, with 6 bases between them. Germline V CDR1 and CDR2: SGDLS, YYNGEE. The CDR3 extends over 15 amino acids. The CDR3 region is CASSVALSNTGELFF. The CDR3 DNA reads as TGTGCCAGCAGCGTAGCACTATCGAACACCGGGGAGCTGTTTTTT.

This rearrangement joins TRBV27 to TRBJ2-1; tentatively, D is TRBD2 (6 bases). This CDR3 has 16 residues. Germline CDR1 reads MNHEY; CDR2 reads SMNVEV (reference sequence). V lost 5 bases and J 1 base, leaving 15 bases between the germline ends. For the CDR3, the DNA is TGTGCCAGCAGTGCACTAGCACTCAGTTCCTACAATGAGCAGTTCTTC. This gives the protein CASSALALSSYNEQFF.

This clone was counted a single time. CDR3: CASSLMGREQFF. CDR3 coding DNA: TGTGCCAGCAGTTTAATGGGCAGGGAGCAGTTCTTC. The chain combines TRBV27 with TRBJ2-1; D is undetermined. There are 12 residues in the CDR3. CDR1 and CDR2 (germline): MNHEY, SMNVEV (reference sequence). V lost 2 bases to trimming and J lost 10 bases, with 9 bases between them.

The rearrangement joins TRBV12-5 to TRBJ2-1; TRBD1 matches at 8 bases. V trimming: 6 bases; J trimming: 8 bases; junction bases outside the gene matches: 9. The CDR3 totals 14 residues. Per germline, CDR1 LGHNT and CDR2 FRNRAP. The CDR3 region has the DNA TGTGCTAGTGGCCTGGACAGGGTTGTCCATGAGCAGTTCTTC. Its translation is CASGLDRVVHEQFF.

V and J are TRBV9 and TRBJ2-3, with D possibly being TRBD2 (7 bases). CDR3 length equals 16 residues. Trimming left V 0 bases short and J 6 bases short, with 17 bases between. Germline loops: CDR1 SGDLS, CDR2 YYNGEE. CDR3 amino acids: CASSVDSGGQADTQYF. CDR3 sequence (DNA): TGTGCCAGCAGCGTAGATTCCGGGGGGCAGGCGGATACGCAGTATTTT.

The gene calls are TRBV6-5 and TRBJ1-2; the D is unclear. V lost 2 bases, J lost 1 base, and 11 bases lay in between. This CDR3 has 15 residues. Germline V CDR1 and CDR2: MNHEY, SVGAGI. The DNA of the CDR3 is TGTGCCAGCAGTTACGGAGGCATTTTTAACTATGGCTACACCTTC. Translated: CASSYGGIFNYGYTF.

This clone was detected once. V gene TRBV6-5 combines with J gene TRBJ2-7, with 8 bases aligning to TRBD2. CDR3 length: 15 residues. Germline CDR1 MNHEY, CDR2 SVGAGI. Trimming at V came to 7 bases and at J to 0 bases, leaving 8 bases not matched to a gene. CDR3 loop: CASTRGGLRSYEQYF. CDR3 bases: TGTGCCAGCACCCGGGGGGGACTGCGCTCCTACGAGCAGTACTTC.

The gene calls are TRBV29-1 and TRBJ1-4, with D unclear. The CDR3 consists of 12 residues. Trimming removed 4 bases at V and 7 bases at J, with 10 bases between. Germline V gives CDR1 SQVTM, CDR2 ANQGSEA. CDR3 sequence reads: CSVVGLREKLFF. In nucleotides, the CDR3 is TGCAGCGTTGTGGGCTTACGTGAAAAACTGTTTTTT.

The chain's CDR3 is CATLDNANYGYTF. The CDR3 nucleotides read TGTGCCACCCTGGACAATGCTAACTATGGCTACACCTTC. This chain uses TRBV6-5 with TRBJ1-2; D may be TRBD1 (5 bases). The V gene lost 10 bases and the J gene lost 0 bases, with 12 bases spanning the gap. CDR3 size: 13 residues. Germline assignment: CDR1 MNHEY and CDR2 SVGAGI.

This clone was detected once. The chain couples TRBV6-5 to TRBJ1-1; a weak D match, TRBD1 (6 bases). CDR3 length: 13 amino acids. In germline, CDR1 is MNHEY, CDR2 SVGAGI. Deletions cut 8 bases from V and 1 base from J, with 11 bases between. As DNA, the CDR3 is TGTGCCAGCGCAAAGACAGGGAACACTGAAGCTTTCTTT. It encodes CASAKTGNTEAFF.